These 30 T cell receptor beta chains share one sample of origin, sequenced in a study of regulatory T cells in long-lasting Graves disease. HTBI primers from iRepertoire and Arm-PCR of CDR3 regions yielded the TCR beta libraries. A single record per CDR3 protein comes from TCRdb applying MiXCR to the multiplex PCR reads. The table has around 400,000 distinct CDR3 sequences, 15% seen once; the top ten hold under 9%. The time point is: newly diagnosed GD, antithyroid drugs for less than 3 months. RNA from PBMCs was the source of the TCR library. The same sample was also used in a study of T cells in Graves' hyperthyroidism and ophthalmopathy.

This material consisted of peripheral blood mononuclear cells (PBMCs), taken at new diagnosis, from a patient treated with antithyroid drugs. The receptors originated from a woman aged 40 to 50 with Graves disease.

This clonotype occurred a few times. The chain uses TRBV7-9 and TRBJ2-7; 9 bases agree with TRBD2. The V gene's germline CDR1 is SEHNR and CDR2 FQNEAQ (reference sequence). The CDR3 runs 15 residues. V gave up 4 bases and J gave up 6 bases; unmatched junction bases: 10. The CDR3 spells CASSSGPSGIFEQYF. CDR3 nucleotides: TGTGCCAGCAGCTCAGGCCCTAGCGGGATATTCGAGCAGTACTTC.

This clonotype was found many times. The chain couples TRBV19 to TRBJ2-7; 10 bases line up with TRBD2. This CDR3 has 14 residues. CDR1 and CDR2 (germline): LNHDA, SQIVND (reference sequence). V shed 4 bases, J shed 3 bases, and the junction held 3 bases outside the gene matches. CDR3 sequence (DNA): TGTGCCAGTAGTACTAGCGGGAGCGGCTACGAGCAGTACTTC. Protein: CASSTSGSGYEQYF. Supplemented by reference TRBV19 and TRBJ2-7, the full variable domain reads DGGITQSPKYLFRKEGQNVTLSCEQNLNHDAMYWYRQDPGQGLRLIYYSQIVNDFQKGDIAEGYSVSREKKESFPLTVTSAQKNPTAFYLCASSTSGSGYEQYFGPGTRLTVT.

This clonotype was counted at least ten times. This rearrangement joins TRBV7-2 to TRBJ2-2; the D gene is possibly TRBD1 (6 bases). There are 14 residues in the CDR3. Germline V CDR1 and CDR2: SGHTA, FQGNSA. Between the trimmed V and J ends, which lost 2 bases and 4 bases, there was a span of 8 bases. Here the CDR3 reads CASSLQGTTGELFF. For the CDR3, the DNA is TGTGCCAGCAGCTTACAGGGGACCACCGGGGAGCTGTTTTTT.

This clonotype was observed a handful of times. The V gene is TRBV24-1, the J gene TRBJ2-2, with a possible D match to TRBD1 (5 bases). The CDR3 length is 15 residues. Germline V gene lookup returns CDR1 KGHDR and CDR2 SFDVKD. V dropped 2 bases and J dropped 5 bases, with 11 bases sitting between them. Here the CDR3 reads CATSDSYRNTGELFF. CDR3 DNA: TGTGCCACCAGTGATTCATACAGGAATACCGGGGAGCTGTTTTTT.

This clonotype was counted ten times or more. CDR3 nucleotide sequence: TGTGCCAGCACCAAAGGGTTTGGCTCACAAGAGACCCAGTACTTC. It translates to CASTKGFGSQETQYF. The chain employs TRBV3-1 and TRBJ2-5; D gene unclear. Per germline, CDR1 LGHDT and CDR2 YNNKEL (reference sequence). Between the trimmed V and J ends, which lost 7 bases and 2 bases, there was a span of 17 bases. The CDR3 length is 15 residues.

This clonotype was counted between two and nine times. The chain links TRBV11-2 to TRBJ2-1; a weak D match, TRBD2 (6 bases). The CDR3 consists of 15 residues. CDR1 is SGHAT and CDR2 is FQNNGV in the germline V gene. The V end was cut by 9 bases, the J end by 6 bases, with 21 bases between. CDR3 sequence: CASNLDGGPINEQFF. CDR3 DNA sequence: TGTGCCAGTAACCTGGACGGGGGTCCGATCAATGAGCAGTTCTTC. The entire variable domain, with the rest obtained from reference TRBV11-2 and TRBJ2-1, is as follows: EAGVAQSPRYKIIEKRQSVAFWCNPISGHATLYWYQQILGQGPKLLIQFQNNGVVDDSQLPKDRFSAERLKGVDSTLKIQPAKLEDSAVYLCASNLDGGPINEQFFGPGTRLTVL.

At least ten counts were recorded for this clonotype. The chain recombines TRBV3-1 with TRBJ2-5; 12 positions match TRBD2. Germline values: CDR1 LGHDT, CDR2 YNNKEL (reference sequence). The CDR3 runs to 17 residues. The J segment lost 4 bases and the V segment lost 3 bases, leaving 9 bases of the junction unmatched. The CDR3 reads CASSHVRETSGGETQYF. The CDR3 nucleotides read TGTGCCAGCAGCCACGTACGCGAGACTAGCGGGGGAGAGACCCAGTACTTC.

The chain combines TRBV5-1 with TRBJ2-1, with 9 positions matching TRBD2. There are 16 residues in the CDR3. Germline CDR1 SGHRS, CDR2 YFSETQ. V was pared by 0 bases and J by 2 bases, with 3 bases of the junction left unmatched. CDR3 in DNA: TGCGCCAGCAGCTTGGTAGCGGGAGATACCTACAATGAGCAGTTCTTC. Translated, it gives CASSLVAGDTYNEQFF. The whole variable domain, remainder taken from reference TRBV5-1 and TRBJ2-1, is KAGVTQTPRYLIKTRGQQVTLSCSPISGHRSVSWYQQTPGQGLQFLFEYFSETQRNKGNFPGRFSGRQFSNSRSEMNVSTLELGDSALYLCASSLVAGDTYNEQFFGPGTRLTVL.

This clonotype was found many times. V usage is TRBV3-1 and J usage is TRBJ2-7; D is uncertain. This CDR3 has 15 residues. Germline V lookup: CDR1 LGHDT, CDR2 YNNKEL (reference sequence). Trimming stripped 2 bases from V and 0 bases from J, with 11 bases between. CDR3 in amino acids: CASSQPSYNSYEQYF. The DNA of the CDR3 is TGTGCCAGCAGCCAACCATCGTACAACTCCTACGAGCAGTACTTC.

This clonotype was recorded at least ten times. The V and J genes are TRBV20-1 and TRBJ2-1; D remains unclear. V gave up 3 bases and J gave up 0 bases, with 6 bases separating them. Germline V gene sequence: CDR1 DFQATT, CDR2 SNEGSKA (reference sequence). The CDR3 has 13 residues. The CDR3 DNA reads as TGCAGTGCTAGCCTTAGCTCCTACAATGAGCAGTTCTTC. It yields the protein CSASLSSYNEQFF.

This clonotype was recorded at least ten times. V gene TRBV27 combines with J gene TRBJ2-6; D is uncertain. CDR3 length: 17 residues. The germline V gene has CDR1 MNHEY and CDR2 SMNVEV (reference sequence). V was cut by 1 base and J by 0 bases, with 10 bases left in between. The CDR3 here is CASSLYNRISGANVLTF. CDR3 DNA: TGTGCCAGCAGTTTATACAACCGAATCTCTGGGGCCAACGTCCTGACTTTC.

In this sample, this clonotype turned up a few times. V is TRBV5-1 and J is TRBJ2-7; possible D gene TRBD1, 7 bases. Trimming shortened V by 0 bases and J by 1 base, and 17 bases separated the two germline ends. The CDR3 has 17 amino acids. In germline, CDR1 is SGHRS, CDR2 YFSETQ. The chain's CDR3 is CASSLAGGRGVSYEQYF. For the CDR3, the DNA is TGCGCCAGCAGCTTGGCCGGTGGCAGGGGGGTTTCCTACGAGCAGTACTTC.

This clonotype was seen a handful of times. The genes are TRBV27 and TRBJ1-2, with 8 bases identical to TRBD1. The trim removed 5 bases at V and 5 bases at J, leaving 10 bases unmatched. Germline assignment: CDR1 MNHEY and CDR2 SMNVEV (reference sequence). The CDR3 totals 15 residues. CDR3 nucleotides: TGTGCCAGCAGTATAACAGGGGGATGGGGGTATGGCTACACCTTC. As protein: CASSITGGWGYGYTF.

This clonotype was found a few times. V usage is TRBV15 and J usage is TRBJ2-3; a possible D gene is TRBD2 (5 bases). CDR3 length: 15 residues. Trimming cost V 5 bases and J 5 bases, with 17 bases left between them. CDR1 LNHNV and CDR2 YYDKDF come from the germline V gene (reference sequence). The CDR3 coding sequence is TGTGCCACCAGCGGAGCGGAGGTGGTTGGAGATACGCAGTATTTT. Protein: CATSGAEVVGDTQYF.

In the case of this clonotype: A read error may account for a junction end that differs from germline. V usage is TRBV6-9 and J usage is TRBJ1-5, with a weak D call TRBD1 (5 bases). CDR3 length: 13 amino acids. The germline CDR1 and CDR2 sequences are MNHGY and SVAAGI. For the CDR3, the DNA is TGTGCCAGCAGTTACCGGGACGGTCAGTCCCAGCATTTT. Its translation: CASSYRDGQSQHF.

This clonotype has a handful of counts. The J gene is TRBJ2-5, the V gene TRBV10-3, with 15 bases matching TRBD2. There are 16 residues in the CDR3. J gave up 5 bases and V 1 base, and 2 bases lay outside the gene matches. The germline CDR1 and CDR2 sequences are ENHRY and SYGVKD. The CDR3 sequence is CAISEWTSGRGETQYF. Here the CDR3 DNA reads TGTGCCATCAGTGAGTGGACTAGCGGGAGGGGGGAGACCCAGTACTTC.

This clonotype was recorded at least ten times. V gene TRBV5-1 combines with J gene TRBJ2-3; a weak D match, TRBD2 (6 bases). The V end lost 1 base, the J end lost 0 bases, and 15 bases lay between the germline ends. CDR3 size: 17 residues. Germline V gene sequence: CDR1 SGHRS, CDR2 YFSETQ. CDR3 bases: TGCGCCAGCAGCTTGTTGGGACTGGTAACTAGCACAGATACGCAGTATTTT. Protein: CASSLLGLVTSTDTQYF.

This clonotype was seen at least ten times. A junction boundary mismatches the germline segment, possibly from a read error. In DNA form, the CDR3 reads TGTGCCAGCACCGGGAGGGGGGGCGTTGGAGAGACCCAGTGCTTC. Translated, it gives CASTGRGGVGETQCF. The chain is built from TRBV12-3 or TRBV12-4 and TRBJ2-5; 8 positions match TRBD2. This CDR3 region has 15 residues.

The chain has TRBV29-1 and TRBJ2-1; TRBD2 matches at 10 bases. Germline trimming cut 4 bases from V and 0 bases from J; bases unmatched to any gene: 3. CDR1 and CDR2 from the germline V gene are SQVTM and ANQGSEA. This CDR3 comprises 15 residues. CDR3 amino acids: CSVVGTSDSYNEQFF. CDR3 DNA: TGCAGCGTTGTTGGGACTAGCGACTCCTACAATGAGCAGTTCTTC.

This clonotype showed up just a few times. The gene calls are TRBV28 and TRBJ2-2, with D uncertain. The CDR3 contains 13 residues. CDR1 and CDR2 from the germline V gene are MDHEN and SYDVKM. Between the trimmed V and J ends, which lost 7 bases and 3 bases, there was a span of 9 bases. CDR3 DNA: TGTGCCAGCACAAGGTCCGACACCGGGGAGCTGTTTTTT. It is translated as CASTRSDTGELFF.

This clonotype has a count of ten or more. CDR3 DNA: TGTGCCAGCAGGCTAGCTCTAGCGGGAATTGATCCCACACAGTTCTTC. Amino acids: CASRLALAGIDPTQFF. The chain couples TRBV27 to TRBJ2-1; 9 nucleotides align to TRBD2. The germline V gene has CDR1 MNHEY and CDR2 SMNVEV (reference sequence). This CDR3 has 16 residues. V trimming: 6 bases; J trimming: 13 bases; junction bases outside the gene matches: 19.

The rearrangement uses TRBV29-1 and TRBJ2-1; D remains unclear. The germline CDR1 and CDR2 sequences are SQVTM and ANQGSEA. V lost 3 bases and J lost 12, with 18 bases in between. CDR3 length: 13 amino acids. The CDR3 protein is CSVEWEDGLGQFF. CDR3 nucleotides: TGCAGCGTTGAGTGGGAAGACGGGCTGGGGCAGTTCTTC.

This clonotype was seen ten or more times. The chain uses TRBV12-3 or TRBV12-4 and TRBJ2-2; 10 positions match TRBD2. Unmatched junction bases numbered 8, after V lost 3 bases and J lost 4 bases. CDR3 length equals 17 residues. CDR3 in amino acids: CASSFSLAGAGTGELFF. CDR3 nucleotides: TGTGCCAGCAGTTTTAGTCTAGCGGGAGCGGGCACCGGGGAGCTGTTTTTT.

The chain employs TRBV12-3 or TRBV12-4 and TRBJ1-5; no definite D call. CDR3 length equals 15 residues. V lost 1 base to trimming and J lost 0 bases, with 7 bases between them. The CDR3: CASSLVHYSNQPQHF. CDR3 nucleotide sequence: TGTGCCAGCAGTTTAGTCCATTATAGCAATCAGCCCCAGCATTTT.

This clonotype was seen at least ten times. This rearrangement joins TRBV11-2 to TRBJ2-7; D gene uncertain. This CDR3 has 14 residues. V gave up 5 bases and J gave up 4 bases, with 15 bases separating them. Germline CDR1 and CDR2: SGHAT and FQNNGV. CDR3 protein: CASSPGRPGYEQYF. The DNA for the CDR3 is TGTGCCAGCAGCCCCGGAAGGCCGGGTTACGAGCAGTACTTC.

The chain links TRBV20-1 to TRBJ2-3; D is possibly TRBD2 (6 bases). The CDR3 spans 13 residues. V was trimmed by 3 bases and J by 7 bases, leaving 14 bases between them. Germline assignment: CDR1 DFQATT and CDR2 SNEGSKA (reference sequence). The CDR3 reads CSASAGTPNTQYF. The CDR3 DNA is TGCAGTGCTAGCGCCGGGACTCCGAATACGCAGTATTTT.

This clonotype showed up many times. The chain recombines TRBV12-3 or TRBV12-4 with TRBJ2-3, with D uncertain. V was cut by 2 bases and J by 5 bases, with 8 bases left in between. The CDR3 spans 13 residues. The CDR3: CASSLSVRDTQYF. CDR3 in DNA: TGTGCCAGCAGTTTATCGGTGCGAGATACGCAGTATTTT.

This clonotype appeared a few times. CDR3 in amino acids: CAWSPNSPHSRLQETQYF. CDR3 in DNA: TGTGCCTGGAGCCCAAACAGCCCGCACTCGAGACTCCAAGAGACCCAGTACTTC. The V call is TRBV30, the J call TRBJ2-5; D not resolved. Deletions cut 3 bases from V and 1 base from J, with 24 bases between. The CDR3 totals 18 residues. The germline V gene has CDR1 GTSNPN and CDR2 SVGIG (reference sequence).

Many counts were recorded for this clonotype. The genes are TRBV6-1 and TRBJ1-5, with 8 bases matching TRBD1. The germline V gene has CDR1 MNHNS and CDR2 SASEGT. V was clipped by 10 bases and J by 4 bases; unmatched bases: 3. This CDR3 is built from 12 residues. Here the CDR3 reads CATDRGNQPQHF. The CDR3 DNA reads as TGTGCCACAGACAGGGGTAATCAGCCCCAGCATTTT.

With respect to this clonotype: This sequence is one base from a far larger clone and is likely a read error. The chain links TRBV11-2 to TRBJ2-1; 12 bases align to TRBD2. Losses at the gene ends were 5 bases for V and 10 bases for J; bases not matched to a gene: 6. This CDR3 comprises 14 residues. Germline V gene sequence: CDR1 SGHAT, CDR2 FQNNGV. The CDR3 loop is CASSPELAGGEQFF. CDR3 DNA: TGTGCCAGCAGCCCCGAACTAGCGGGAGGAGAGCAGTTCTTC.